Below, one TCR beta chain is given with its context. These data originate in a study of cytomegalovirus exposure and HLA in healthy donors. With 60 Vbeta and 13 Jbeta primers, the PCR was carried out. The method was immunoSEQ multiplex PCR; TCRdb's version includes in-frame clones alone and lacks a portion of them. The repertoire holds 160,000 or so clones, with roughly 80% as singletons. CDR3 length: 15 amino acids. V was clipped by 4 bases and J by 1 base, with 13 bases between them. The germline V gene has CDR1 SNHLY and CDR2 FYNNEI. The TCR comes from a woman aged 35 to 49 in good health and CMV-seronegative. The specimen sequenced was PBMCs. This chain links TRBV2 with TRBJ1-1; D is uncertain. As DNA, the CDR3 is TGTGCCAGCAGTGCCTTTGGCCTGGCGAACACTGAAGCTTTCTTT. Translation: CASSAFGLANTEAFF.